Listed below are T cell receptor beta chains from one sample, sequenced in a study of T cell responses to AZD1222 COVID-19 vaccine. TCRdb's table, derived via immunoSEQ multiplex PCR, lists solely in-frame clones and lacks some. The table records 90,000 to 120,000 clones, around nine tenths of them present only once. The source material was peripheral blood, sampled on day 0 of AZD1222 vaccination. The receptors here all came from an adult in good health. Each CDR3 is given with its conserved first and last residue. The order of the fields is clone size, V gene, CDR3 protein. Clone sizes are given selectively: once, few, many, or a class where the clone is expanded.

clone size: NA; V gene: TRBV4-3; CDR3 protein: CASSQDPGGRGYIAAYNSPLHF
clone size: NA; V gene: TRBV7-9; CDR3 protein: CASSLEGTYGYTF
clone size: medium-sized; V gene: TRBV27; CDR3 protein: CASGPGGPGYGYTF
clone size: NA; V gene: TRBV5-6; CDR3 protein: CASSPGSQQPQHF
clone size: NA; V gene: TRBV7-8; CDR3 protein: CASSLEIGRPQETQYF
clone size: NA; V gene: TRBV5-8; CDR3 protein: CASSLGDREANVLTF
clone size: NA; V gene: TRBV11-1; CDR3 protein: CASGAGVGDYEQYF
clone size: NA; V gene: TRBV6-2/TRBV6-3; CDR3 protein: CASSQDLDRGEIRPEKLFF
clone size: NA; V gene: TRBV5-8; CDR3 protein: CASSLEGVATNEKLFF
clone size: NA; V gene: TRBV2; CDR3 protein: CASSAESLHF
clone size: NA; V gene: TRBV19; CDR3 protein: CASSLRQGRSGNTIYF
clone size: NA; V gene: TRBV9; CDR3 protein: CASSVGTGEGAEQYF
clone size: NA; V gene: TRBV9; CDR3 protein: CASSDGTTTGIQYF
clone size: NA; V gene: TRBV9; CDR3 protein: CASSVGGLHIYEQYF
clone size: NA; V gene: TRBV6-5; CDR3 protein: CASRTSGVYEQYF
clone size: once; V gene: TRBV10-3; CDR3 protein: CAISEQGDTQYF
clone size: NA; V gene: TRBV6-2/TRBV6-3; CDR3 protein: CASSYLGGGAGEQFF
clone size: NA; V gene: TRBV6-2/TRBV6-3; CDR3 protein: CASSYSPGTPSSEAFF
clone size: once; V gene: TRBV5-1; CDR3 protein: CASSLNGLTYNEQFF
clone size: NA; V gene: TRBV4-3; CDR3 protein: CASSQVLQGDNEQFF
clone size: NA; V gene: TRBV4-3; CDR3 protein: CASRTGVGNTEAFF
clone size: NA; V gene: TRBV7-2; CDR3 protein: CASSHHRQGDSPLHF